Each of the 23 T cell receptor beta chains below was sequenced from the same sample in a study of CD8+ T cells in alopecia areata. Sequencing used cDNA as its template, made by extracting RNA and reverse transcribing it. Measured with immunoSEQ multiplex PCR; TCRdb has only the in-frame clones, and not every one. The sample has almost 250,000 clones, roughly two thirds seen once. Sequencing used CD4+ T cells sorted from blood, obtained at week 0. The receptors shown here come from a human donor with alopecia areata.

The chain recombines TRBV29-1 with TRBJ1-2; TRBD1 might be the D (5 bases). CDR3 size: 12 residues. Germline lookup yields CDR1 SQVTM and CDR2 ANQGSEA. V was cut by 1 base and J by 4 bases, with 7 bases left in between. CDR3 sequence: CSVEGTSYGYTF. The CDR3 region has the DNA TGCAGCGTTGAAGGGACATCCTATGGCTACACCTTC. The full variable domain, rest sourced from reference TRBV29-1 and TRBJ1-2, is SAVISQKPSRDICQRGTSLTIQCQVDSQVTMMFWYRQQPGQSLTLIATANQGSEATYESGFVIDKFPISRPNLTFSTLTVSNMSPEDSSIYLCSVEGTSYGYTFGSGTRLTVV.

CDR3 sequence (DNA): TGTGCCTGGAGTTCAGGGGCTAAAGCTTTCTTT. Its protein is CAWSSGAKAFF. The gene calls are TRBV30 and TRBJ1-1, with a tentative D call TRBD1 (6 bases). V shed 2 bases and J shed 9 bases, with 10 bases lying between them. The CDR3 contains 11 residues. Germline V gene data show CDR1 as GTSNPN and CDR2 as SVGIG (reference sequence). The entire variable domain, with the rest obtained from reference TRBV30 and TRBJ1-1, is as follows: SQTIHQWPATLVQPVGSPLSLECTVEGTSNPNLYWYRQAAGRGLQLLFYSVGIGQISSEVPQNLSASRPQDRQFILSSKKLLLSDSGFYLCAWSSGAKAFFGQGTRLTVV.

CDR3 DNA sequence: TGCAGCGTTGAAGAAAGACTCCACGGCGCTTACGAGCAGTACTTC. Translation: CSVEERLHGAYEQYF. The chain joins TRBV29-1 to TRBJ2-7; D gene uncertain. The CDR3 sequence is 15 residues long. Germline V gives CDR1 SQVTM, CDR2 ANQGSEA. Trimming removed 0 bases at V and 4 bases at J, with 16 bases between.

The chain carries TRBV5-4 and TRBJ2-3, with D unresolved. Trimming removed 4 bases at V and 2 bases at J, with 14 bases between. The length of the CDR3 is 15 residues. Germline V lookup: CDR1 SGHNT, CDR2 YYREEE (reference sequence). The CDR3 DNA reads TGTGCCAGCAGCACCCTCCAACTAAACACAGATACGCAGTATTTT. Translating gives CASSTLQLNTDTQYF.

As to this clone: An end of the junction does not agree with germline; a read error may underlie this. The rearrangement joins TRBV9 to TRBJ2-6; D uncertain. The CDR3 is 15 amino acids. Germline V gene lookup returns CDR1 SGDLS and CDR2 YYNGEE. CDR3 sequence: CASSVAPPGANVLTF. Written as DNA, the CDR3 is TGTGCCAGCAGCGTAGCCCCTCCTGGAGCCAACGTCCTGACTTTC.

The chain couples TRBV30 to TRBJ2-7, with 11 positions matching TRBD1. V shed 2 bases and J 6 bases; nucleotides not matched to a gene: 6. Per germline, CDR1 GTSNPN and CDR2 SVGIG (reference sequence). The CDR3 runs 14 residues. The CDR3 spells CAWSPRTGGVEQYF. The CDR3 coding sequence is TGTGCCTGGAGTCCACGGACAGGGGGCGTCGAGCAGTACTTC.

This chain uses TRBV5-1 with TRBJ2-2; D gene ambiguous. The CDR3 covers 13 residues. Per the germline V gene, CDR1 is SGHRS and CDR2 is YFSETQ. V lost 1 base to trimming and J lost 8 bases, with 9 bases between them. The CDR3 DNA reads as TGCGCCAGCAGCTTGATGGTACCGGGGGAGCTGTTTTTT. Protein sequence: CASSLMVPGELFF.

The chain recombines TRBV29-1 with TRBJ2-5; D might be TRBD1 or TRBD2, each matching 5 bases. The CDR3 loop spans 14 amino acids. V was pared by 6 bases and J by 4 bases, with 18 bases between. Germline CDR1 and CDR2: SQVTM and ANQGSEA. CDR3 coding DNA: TGCAGCGTCCCTGTGGCGGGTGGGGCAGAGACCCAGTACTTC. Translation gives CSVPVAGGAETQYF.

The rearrangement uses TRBV4-3 and TRBJ2-3; D not certain. From germline, CDR1 is LGHNA and CDR2 YSLEER. There are 16 residues in the CDR3. Trimming shortened V by 0 bases and J by 6 bases, and 16 bases separated the two germline ends. The CDR3 loop reads CASSQDSHAIRDTQYF. CDR3 DNA: TGCGCCAGCAGCCAAGATTCCCACGCGATTAGGGATACGCAGTATTTT.

The chain's CDR3 is CASSPRDISYEQYF. The CDR3 bases are TGCGCCAGCAGCCCCCGGGACATCTCCTACGAGCAGTACTTC. The chain recombines TRBV5-1 with TRBJ2-7; maybe TRBD1 (6 bases). The CDR3 extends over 14 amino acids. Germline CDR1 and CDR2: SGHRS and YFSETQ. Trimming shortened V by 4 bases and J by 0 bases, and 11 bases separated the two germline ends.

The gene calls are TRBV25-1 and TRBJ1-6, with 10 bases lining up with TRBD1. The CDR3 extends over 15 amino acids. CDR1 and CDR2 (germline): MGHDK, SYGVNS. The V and J ends lost 6 bases and 9 bases, in that order; junction bases with no gene match: 8. Written as DNA, the CDR3 is TGTGCCAGCAGGACTACGGGACAGGGGATTTCACCCCTCCACTTT. Amino acids: CASRTTGQGISPLHF.

This clone was seen only a few times. This rearrangement joins TRBV29-1 to TRBJ1-5; a possible D gene is TRBD1 (5 bases). Looked up from germline, CDR1 is SQVTM and CDR2 is ANQGSEA. The CDR3 runs 13 residues. The germline V and J ends were trimmed by 2 bases and 5 bases, with 10 bases remaining between them. The CDR3 spells CSVETSRDQPQHF. CDR3 bases: TGCAGCGTTGAAACCTCCAGGGATCAGCCCCAGCATTTT.

The genes are TRBV7-9 and TRBJ2-4; D is perhaps TRBD1 (5 bases). The CDR3 runs to 12 residues. V was shortened by 5 bases and J by 5 bases, with 7 bases between the two germline ends. Germline CDR1 is SEHNR and CDR2 is FQNEAQ (reference sequence). Here the CDR3 reads CASSPTENIQYF. The CDR3 nucleotides are TGTGCCAGCAGCCCGACAGAAAACATTCAGTACTTC.

This rearrangement joins TRBV6-6 to TRBJ1-5, with D tentatively TRBD1 (5 bases). The V gene's germline CDR1 is MNHNY and CDR2 SVGAGI (reference sequence). This CDR3 comprises 14 residues. The V end lost 6 bases, the J end lost 6 bases, and 15 bases lay between the germline ends. CDR3 sequence reads: CASREGARGQPQHF. Written as DNA, the CDR3 is TGTGCCAGCAGGGAAGGGGCGAGGGGTCAGCCCCAGCATTTT.

J is TRBJ2-5 and V is TRBV10-3, with 8 bases matching TRBD2. In germline, CDR1 is ENHRY, CDR2 SYGVKD. The CDR3 sequence is 15 residues long. The junction had 8 bases not matched to a gene; V was cut back by 3 bases and J by 5 bases. The CDR3 sequence: CAISDPTSGGETQYF. In nucleotides, the CDR3 is TGTGCCATCAGTGATCCCACTAGCGGAGGGGAGACCCAGTACTTC.

This clone has more than one count but fewer than ten. The chain combines TRBV29-1 with TRBJ2-5; TRBD1 matches 8 bases. After removal of 2 bases from V and 5 bases from J, the junction contained 7 bases not matched to a gene. The CDR3 extends over 14 amino acids. The germline gives CDR1 SQVTM, CDR2 ANQGSEA. The CDR3 nucleotides read TGCAGCGTTGAAAAGGACAGGGCGATGGAGACCCAGTACTTC. Translated, it gives CSVEKDRAMETQYF.

The chain combines TRBV30 with TRBJ2-1; possibly TRBD1 or TRBD2 for D (5 bases each). V was clipped by 4 bases and J by 8 bases, with 12 bases between them. Germline V gene sequence: CDR1 GTSNPN, CDR2 SVGIG (reference sequence). The CDR3 is 12 amino acids. The CDR3 sequence is CAWIPTADEQFF. DNA of the CDR3: TGTGCCTGGATCCCGACAGCGGATGAGCAGTTCTTC.

This chain links TRBV5-1 with TRBJ2-3; D possibly matches TRBD1 or TRBD2 (5 bases each). Per germline, CDR1 SGHRS and CDR2 YFSETQ. The CDR3 covers 13 residues. Trimming shortened V by 3 bases and J by 1 base, and 6 bases separated the two germline ends. This CDR3 reads CASSWDGTDTQYF. As DNA, the CDR3 is TGCGCCAGCAGCTGGGACGGCACAGATACGCAGTATTTT.

The chain recombines TRBV29-1 with TRBJ2-2, with D unresolved. Germline V gene data show CDR1 as SQVTM and CDR2 as ANQGSEA. The V gene lost 3 bases and the J gene lost 4 bases, with 6 bases spanning the gap. The CDR3 length is 12 residues. CDR3 sequence reads: CSVDFLTGELFF. The CDR3 DNA reads as TGCAGCGTTGATTTTCTCACCGGGGAGCTGTTTTTT.

This clone appeared a few times. The chain recombines TRBV2 with TRBJ2-1; 8 nucleotides agree with TRBD2. CDR1 is SNHLY and CDR2 is FYNNEI in the germline V gene. CDR3 length: 11 amino acids. V was clipped by 7 bases and J by 14 bases; unmatched bases: 7. The CDR3 here is CASNTGRGEFF. Here the CDR3 DNA reads TGTGCCAGCAACACAGGGCGGGGGGAGTTCTTC.

The chain has TRBV5-6 and TRBJ2-5; TRBD2 aligns across 11 bases. The assigned J gene may be wrong: the sequence end matches TRBJ2-7 better. CDR1 and CDR2 from the germline V gene are SGHDT and YYEEEE. The CDR3 length is 15 residues. DNA for the CDR3: TGTGCCAGCAGCTCCCCGGGACTAGCGGATTACGAGCAGTACTTC. Amino acid sequence: CASSSPGLADYEQYF.

V gene TRBV2 combines with J gene TRBJ2-7; TRBD2 matches at 12 bases. Germline-derived CDR1 and CDR2 are SNHLY and FYNNEI. V shed 8 bases and J 0 bases; nucleotides not matched to a gene: 8. CDR3 length: 16 residues. CDR3 in amino acids: CASLRTSGVSSYEQYF. CDR3 in DNA: TGTGCCAGCCTAAGGACTAGCGGGGTTAGCTCCTACGAGCAGTACTTC.

The V gene is TRBV30, the J gene TRBJ2-1; D is perhaps TRBD2 (6 bases). The CDR3 is 15 amino acids. V was pared by 4 bases and J by 9 bases, with 22 bases between. The germline V gene encodes CDR1 GTSNPN and CDR2 SVGIG (reference sequence). CDR3 sequence (DNA): TGTGCCTGGACGGAGGGGTCGGTAATCAAGTCTGAGCAGTTCTTC. It codes for CAWTEGSVIKSEQFF.